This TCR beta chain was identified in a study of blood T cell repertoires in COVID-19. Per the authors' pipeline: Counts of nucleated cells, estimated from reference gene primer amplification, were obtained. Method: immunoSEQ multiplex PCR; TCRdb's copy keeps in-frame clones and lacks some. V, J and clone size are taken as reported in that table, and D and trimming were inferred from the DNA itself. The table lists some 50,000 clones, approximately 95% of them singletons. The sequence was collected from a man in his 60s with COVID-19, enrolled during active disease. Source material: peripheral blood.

CDR3 in amino acids: CASSPTSRGSYGYTF. The CDR3 region has the DNA TGTGCCAGCAGCCCCACCTCTCGTGGGAGTTATGGCTACACCTTC. The rearrangement links TRBV3-1 (or the pseudogene TRBV3-2) to TRBJ1-2; D gene uncertain. The V and J ends lost 4 bases and 5 bases respectively, with 17 bases between them. The CDR3 spans 15 residues. Germline lookup yields CDR1 LGHDT and CDR2 YNNKEL (reference sequence).